This TCR beta chain stems from a study of cytomegalovirus exposure and HLA in healthy donors. Findings and caveats of the study: V- and J-gene trimming of TCR beta was linked (in a later analysis) to a missense DCLRE1C variant.

In the PCR, 60 Vbeta and 13 Jbeta primers were used. Some clones are missing from TCRdb's copy, which holds only in-frame ones; the method was immunoSEQ multiplex PCR. Of 95,000 to 150,000 clones in the sample, 70% to 80% are singletons; the top ten hold about 8.2%. With V trimmed by 4 bases and J by 3 bases, 3 bases remained unmatched. This CDR3 comprises 14 residues. In germline, CDR1 is SGHRS, CDR2 YFSETQ. As concerns this clone: What it recognizes is unknown.

The receptor was isolated from a woman in her forties in good health and CMV-seropositive. This sequence joins TRBV5-1 and TRBJ2-7; TRBD1 agrees at 11 bases. The material sequenced was PBMCs. CDR3 protein: CASSDGTGGYEQYF. For the CDR3, the DNA is TGCGCCAGCAGCGACGGGACAGGGGGCTACGAGCAGTACTTC.